The 10 T cell receptor beta chains below were found in one sample sequenced in a study of shared clonotypes between healthy human individuals. Naive CD8 isolation took CD45RO-negative cells positively selected for CCR7 and excluded terminally differentiated effector memory CD45RA+ cells. Generated by immunoSEQ multiplex PCR, the TCRdb table keeps only in-frame clones and is missing some. This repertoire shows about 2.1 million clones, roughly 91% found once; its top ten account for roughly 1.8%. Sample: naive CD8+ T cells from PBMCs. These receptors all stem from a young man in good health. Some clones in this sample may be carry-over from other donors' samples.

This clone appeared a single time. CDR3: CSVEFTSGSYEQYF. As DNA, the CDR3 is TGCAGCGTTGAGTTTACTAGCGGAAGCTACGAGCAGTACTTC. The chain couples TRBV29-1 to TRBJ2-7; 8 bases are a match to TRBD2. The CDR3 sequence is 14 residues long. Germline assignment: CDR1 SQVTM and CDR2 ANQGSEA. The J segment lost 3 bases and the V segment lost 3 bases, leaving 7 bases of the junction unmatched.

The chain employs TRBV19 and TRBJ1-1; unclear D gene. Germline V gene data show CDR1 as LNHDA and CDR2 as SQIVND (reference sequence). V gave up 10 bases and J gave up 5 bases, with 14 bases separating them. The CDR3 has 12 amino acids. The CDR3 DNA reads TGTGCCACGGCACACGGGTATACTGAAGCTTTCTTT. Translating it yields CATAHGYTEAFF.

V gene TRBV7-2 combines with J gene TRBJ1-1; a possible D gene is TRBD1 (5 bases). The CDR3 totals 16 residues. Germline CDR1 is SGHTA and CDR2 is FQGNSA. V lost 3 bases, J lost 0 bases, and 14 bases lay in between. The CDR3 loop is CASSFPRDDMNTEAFF. The CDR3 nucleotides read TGTGCCAGCAGCTTCCCCAGGGACGACATGAACACTGAAGCTTTCTTT.

The V and J genes are TRBV6-6 and TRBJ2-2; D is ambiguous. V was clipped by 4 bases and J by 6 bases, with 3 bases between them. The CDR3 totals 11 residues. Germline CDR1 is MNHNY and CDR2 is SVGAGI (reference sequence). CDR3 in DNA: TGTGCCAGCAGTTTTCCCGGGGAGCTGTTTTTT. Protein sequence: CASSFPGELFF.

This clone has just one count. This chain connects TRBV14 to TRBJ2-7; 10 bases match TRBD2. The CDR3 contains 15 residues. Looked up from germline, CDR1 is SGHDN and CDR2 is FVKESK. The junction had 4 bases not matched to a gene; V was cut back by 3 bases and J by 2 bases. The CDR3 bases are TGTGCCAGCAGCCACCCTAGCGGGAGTCCCTACGAGCAGTACTTC. This translates into CASSHPSGSPYEQYF.

This chain joins TRBV19 and TRBJ2-1; D tentatively fits TRBD1 or TRBD2 (5 bases each). Trimming shortened V by 3 bases and J by 4 bases, and 13 bases separated the two germline ends. CDR3 length: 15 residues. Germline values: CDR1 LNHDA, CDR2 SQIVND (reference sequence). The CDR3 loop reads CASSMRIGAYNEQFF. CDR3 DNA sequence: TGTGCCAGTAGTATGAGGATCGGGGCTTACAATGAGCAGTTCTTC.

This clone was detected once. The chain uses TRBV28 and TRBJ2-7, with 8 positions matching TRBD1. Per germline, CDR1 MDHEN and CDR2 SYDVKM. The CDR3 has 16 residues. Trimming at V came to 3 bases and at J to 4 bases, leaving 11 bases not matched to a gene. CDR3 coding DNA: TGTGCCAGCAGTTTCGGGACAGGCCCCGTGTTTTACGAGCAGTACTTC. It specifies CASSFGTGPVFYEQYF.

V gene TRBV13 combines with J gene TRBJ2-7; a weak D match, TRBD1 (5 bases). CDR3 length: 14 amino acids. Trimming left V 5 bases short and J 0 bases short, with 11 bases between. Germline CDR1 is PRHDT and CDR2 is FYEKMQ (reference sequence). CDR3 in DNA: TGTGCCAGCAGCCTAAGGGGCGGCTCCTACGAGCAGTACTTC. Protein: CASSLRGGSYEQYF.

The rearrangement links TRBV4-1 to TRBJ2-1; TRBD2 matches 7 bases. The CDR3 totals 16 residues. With 1 base clipped from V and 8 bases from J, the junction kept 11 bases outside the gene matches. Germline V CDR1 and CDR2: MGHRA, YSYEKL. The CDR3 loop is CASSQVNRREIDEQFF. The DNA for the CDR3 is TGCGCCAGCAGCCAAGTCAACCGGCGGGAGATCGATGAGCAGTTCTTC.

V usage is TRBV5-1 and J usage is TRBJ2-5; 7 bases match TRBD2. The CDR3 is 16 residues long. Germline trimming cut 2 bases from V and 0 bases from J; bases unmatched to any gene: 7. Per the germline V gene, CDR1 is SGHRS and CDR2 is YFSETQ. The CDR3: CASSFGGGRNQETQYF. The CDR3 region has the DNA TGCGCCAGCAGCTTCGGGGGAGGGAGGAACCAAGAGACCCAGTACTTC.